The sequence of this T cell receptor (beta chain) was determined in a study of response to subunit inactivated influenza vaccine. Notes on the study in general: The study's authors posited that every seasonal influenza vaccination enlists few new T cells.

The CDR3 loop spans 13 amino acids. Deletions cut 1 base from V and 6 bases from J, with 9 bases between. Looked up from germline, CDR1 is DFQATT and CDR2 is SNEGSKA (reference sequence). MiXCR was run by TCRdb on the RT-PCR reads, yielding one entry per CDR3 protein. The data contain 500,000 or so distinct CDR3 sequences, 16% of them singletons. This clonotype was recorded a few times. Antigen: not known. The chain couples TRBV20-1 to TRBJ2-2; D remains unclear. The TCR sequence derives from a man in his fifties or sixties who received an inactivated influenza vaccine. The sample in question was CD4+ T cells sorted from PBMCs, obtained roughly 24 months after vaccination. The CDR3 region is CSARGSRAGELFF. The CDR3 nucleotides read TGCAGTGCTAGAGGGAGTAGGGCCGGGGAGCTGTTTTTT.